The 11 T cell receptor beta chains below were found in one sample sequenced in a study of T cells in narcolepsy (dated by TCRdb to 2016 to 2019). The library was obtained by the immunoSEQ multiplex PCR assay. Sourced from immuneACCESS, this table was stored by TCRdb with only in-frame sequences that have V and J called. A share of the clones is absent; for the studies checked, an unresolved V gene accounts for under half, and the remainder has no known explanation. Counted in this sample were about 27,000 clones; about 80% of them appeared once. The ten most abundant clones make up 3% to 3.5% of the sample. Sequencing was carried out using CD45RA- memory CD4+ T cells from PBMCs. The meaning of the sample's cell subset or site label: memory T cells sorted ex vivo from peripheral blood. The receptors were gathered from a human donor with narcolepsy.

The DNA for the CDR3 is TGTGCCAGCAGCTTAGGGGGGAGCTCCTACAATGAGCAGTTCTTC. Its protein is CASSLGGSSYNEQFF. The chain is built from TRBV11-3 and TRBJ2-1; D tentatively reads TRBD1 or TRBD2 (5 bases each). This CDR3 is 15 amino acids long. Trimming shortened V by 1 base and J by 0 bases, and 7 bases separated the two germline ends. Germline V gene lookup returns CDR1 SGHNT and CDR2 YENEEA. Drawing the rest from reference TRBV11-3 and TRBJ2-1, the complete variable domain is EAGVVQSPRYKIIEKKQPVAFWCNPISGHNTLYWYLQNLGQGPELLIRYENEEAVDDSQLPKDRFSAERLKGVDSTLKIQPAELGDSAVYLCASSLGGSSYNEQFFGPGTRLTVL.

The rearrangement links TRBV27 to TRBJ2-7; 8 bases are a match to TRBD1. CDR1 and CDR2 (germline): MNHEY, SMNVEV (reference sequence). This CDR3 spans 15 amino acids. The V segment lost 6 bases and the J segment 2 bases; nucleotides outside the gene matches: 9. As DNA, the CDR3 is TGTGCCAGCAGCCCCAAGGACAGGGCCGCCTACGAGCAGTACTTC. Translating gives CASSPKDRAAYEQYF.

V is TRBV5-8 and J is TRBJ2-6; D ambiguous. The V end was cut by 0 bases, the J end by 0 bases, with 7 bases between. The CDR3 has 16 amino acids. CDR1 SGHTS and CDR2 YDEGEE come from the germline V gene. The chain's CDR3 is CASSLGGFSGANVLTF. CDR3 in DNA: TGTGCCAGCAGCTTGGGGGGATTCTCTGGGGCCAACGTCCTGACTTTC.

CDR3 residues: CASSPPSGQGNIQYF. In DNA form, the CDR3 reads TGCGCCAGCAGCCCTCCGTCGGGACAGGGGAACATTCAGTACTTC. The gene calls are TRBV5-1 and TRBJ2-4, with TRBD1 matching 10 bases. The CDR3 loop spans 15 amino acids. Trimming at V came to 4 bases and at J to 7 bases, leaving 8 bases not matched to a gene. The germline V gene has CDR1 SGHRS and CDR2 YFSETQ.

The chain joins TRBV7-3 to TRBJ2-2, with 9 nucleotides matching TRBD2. CDR3 size: 20 residues. Per germline, CDR1 SGHTA and CDR2 FQGTGA. Losses at the gene ends were 5 bases for V and 0 bases for J; bases not matched to a gene: 16. The CDR3 loop reads CASSPRRGLAGAANTGELFF. The CDR3 DNA follows: TGTGCCAGCAGCCCCCGTAGGGGACTAGCTGGGGCCGCGAACACCGGGGAGCTGTTTTTT.

This clone was counted a single time. This CDR3 is CASSITLDTQYF. As DNA, the CDR3 is TGCGCCAGCAGCATTACGTTAGATACGCAGTATTTT. The chain is built from TRBV5-1 and TRBJ2-3; D ambiguous. Germline V CDR1 and CDR2: SGHRS, YFSETQ. CDR3 length: 12 amino acids. Trimming stripped 4 bases from V and 5 bases from J, with 8 bases between.

The chain carries TRBV18 and TRBJ2-2; D is ambiguous. With 3 bases removed from V and 7 bases from J, the gap between germline ends came to 15 bases. The length of the CDR3 is 15 residues. Per germline, CDR1 KGHSH and CDR2 LQKENI. This chain's CDR3 is CASSPLEWLGGELFF. DNA for the CDR3: TGTGCCAGCTCACCCCTGGAATGGCTCGGCGGGGAGCTGTTTTTT.

The rearrangement joins TRBV7-9 to TRBJ1-6; D uncertain. The V end was cut by 5 bases, the J end by 10 bases, with 18 bases between. Germline V lookup: CDR1 SEHNR, CDR2 FQNEAQ (reference sequence). This CDR3 has 15 amino acids. This CDR3 reads CASSIWTGGGSPLHF. Here the CDR3 DNA reads TGTGCCAGCAGCATATGGACTGGTGGAGGGTCACCCCTCCACTTT.

The chain employs TRBV7-8 and TRBJ1-2; 7 bases line up with TRBD1. The V gene's germline CDR1 is SGHVS and CDR2 FQNEAQ. The CDR3 sequence is 14 residues long. Trimming cost V 5 bases and J 6 bases; bases outside gene matches: 9. The CDR3 loop reads CASSPQQGLNGYTF. CDR3 nucleotides: TGTGCCAGCAGCCCCCAACAGGGGCTGAATGGCTACACCTTC.

The chain links TRBV23-1 to TRBJ1-6; maybe TRBD1 (6 bases). Being an ORF, TRBV23-1 has a function that is uncertain. Deletions cut 8 bases from V and 1 base from J, with 21 bases between. The CDR3 sequence is 18 residues long. The CDR3 DNA reads TGCGCCAGCGGCGAGGGGGATGGGGGGGGGTCCTATAATTCACCCCTCCACTTT. It yields the protein CASGEGDGGGSYNSPLHF.

DNA for the CDR3: TGCGCCAGCAGGCGGACTAGCGGGGGGGGAGAGACCCAGTACTTC. It encodes CASRRTSGGGETQYF. The rearrangement joins TRBV10-2 to TRBJ2-5; TRBD2 agrees at 15 bases. From germline, CDR1 is WSHSY and CDR2 SAAADI. The length of the CDR3 is 15 residues. V shed 6 bases and J 4 bases; nucleotides not matched to a gene: 3.